This entry features one T cell receptor beta chain sequence. Methods used by the authors: Estimated nucleated cell counts came from reference gene primer amplification. Sequencing was performed with immunoSEQ multiplex PCR; in TCRdb, only in-frame clones are kept and a portion is missing. V and J calls and clone size follow that table, whereas D and trimming were derived from the DNA. The sample includes 200,000 to 250,000 clones, about nine tenths of them seen just once. This sample is part of a study of blood T cell repertoires in COVID-19. Study in general: PBMCs, B-cell-depleted T cells, or T cells provided the cDNA or gDNA that made up the material.

Enrolled during active infection, Seattle patients were then followed longitudinally. This receptor was taken from a man aged 45-65 years with COVID-19, enrolled during active disease. Sequencing was performed on peripheral blood.

The CDR3 loop is CASRRGGNSYNEQFF. In DNA form, the CDR3 reads TGTGCCAGCAGACGGGGGGGGAACTCCTACAATGAGCAGTTCTTC. The V gene is TRBV6-5, the J gene TRBJ2-1; 8 nucleotides align to TRBD2. Trimming took 6 bases from V and 0 from J; bases not matched to a gene: 4. The CDR3 covers 15 residues. The germline gives CDR1 MNHEY, CDR2 SVGAGI.